The rows below give T cell receptor beta chains drawn from one sample of a study of blood T cell repertoires in COVID-19. Assay used: immunoSEQ multiplex PCR; TCRdb lists only in-frame clones, some missing. The repertoire holds 150,000 to 200,000 clones, with 65% to 80% as singletons. The specimen was peripheral blood. The source of these receptors is a man aged 55 to 70 with acute or convalescent COVID-19. Each CDR3 is given with its conserved first and last residue. Fields, in order: V gene, J gene, D gene, clone size, CDR3 DNA, CDR3 protein. The D gene is left open where the match is weak. Only part of the rows carry a size: once, few, many, or a class if the clone is expanded.

>TRBV6-5|TRBJ1-2|TRBD1|NA
TGTGCCAGCAGTTACTCGAACAGGGGCGGGGGCTACACCTTC
CASSYSNRGGGYTF
>TRBV7-9|TRBJ2-7|TRBD2|NA
TGTGCCAGCAGGAGCGGGGCGGACTCCTACGAGCAGTACTTC
CASRSGADSYEQYF
>TRBV7-6|TRBJ2-2|TRBD1|NA
TGTGCCAGCAGCTCCGGGACAGGGGAAACCGGGGAGCTGTTTTTT
CASSSGTGETGELFF
>TRBV4-2|TRBJ2-7|TRBD1|NA
TGTGCCAGCAGCCAAGACGCCGGGACAGGGACGTCCGAGCAGTACTTC
CASSQDAGTGTSEQYF
>TRBV6-6|TRBJ2-3|NA|NA
TGTGCCAGCAGTTACTCGGCGCGGGGACTCACAGATACGCAGTATTTT
CASSYSARGLTDTQYF
>TRBV6-5|TRBJ1-6|NA|NA
TGTGCCAGCAGTTACTCGTGGAGGGAATCACCCCTCCACTTT
CASSYSWRESPLHF
>TRBV7-2|TRBJ1-2|NA|once
TGTGCCAGCAGCCGGACAGTTAACTATGGCTACACCTTC
CASSRTVNYGYTF
>TRBV11-2|TRBJ2-5|NA|NA
TGTGCCAGCAGCTTACTCGGGGAGACCCAGTACTTC
CASSLLGETQYF
>TRBV5-5|TRBJ2-7|NA|few
TGTGCCAGCAGCTTGGTTCCCGGGGAGTCCTACGAGCAGTACTTC
CASSLVPGESYEQYF
>TRBV6-2/TRBV6-3|TRBJ1-2|TRBD1|NA
TGTGCCAGCAGTTACTCAAAGGACAGGGGGGAATATGGCTACACCTTC
CASSYSKDRGEYGYTF
>TRBV7-9|TRBJ1-2|NA|NA
TGTGCCAGCAGCCCAGATGGGAGGGGTAACTATGGCTACACCTTC
CASSPDGRGNYGYTF
>TRBV27|TRBJ2-1|TRBD2|NA
TGTGCCAGCAGGGAGCGGGGGGGGTACAATGAGCAGTTCTTC
CASRERGGYNEQFF
>TRBV25-1|TRBJ1-1|NA|few
TGTGCCAGCAGCAGGAACACTGAAGCTTTCTTT
CASSRNTEAFF
>TRBV5-1|TRBJ1-1|NA|NA
TGCGCCAGCAGCGCTCCGGACATGAACACTGAAGCTTTCTTT
CASSAPDMNTEAFF
>TRBV11-2|TRBJ1-2|NA|NA
TGTGCCAGCAGCTCTGGGGGCAGTCACGGCTACACCTTC
CASSSGGSHGYTF
>TRBV7-2|TRBJ2-7|NA|NA
TGTGCCAGCAGCTTAGCGCGCGACTACGAGCAGTACTTC
CASSLARDYEQYF
>TRBV5-5|TRBJ1-6|NA|NA
TGTGCCAGCAGCGTAACAGGGAGCTCCTATAATTCACCCCTCCACTTT
CASSVTGSSYNSPLHF
>TRBV28|TRBJ1-2|NA|few
TGTGCCAGCAGTTTGGGCCAGTACTATGGCTACACCTTC
CASSLGQYYGYTF
>TRBV7-9|TRBJ1-5|NA|NA
TGTGCCAGCAGCCCCATAGGAGGGCAGCCCCAGCATTTT
CASSPIGGQPQHF
>TRBV19|TRBJ2-1|NA|NA
TGTGCCAGTAGTATAATGGGTGGCGGGCAGTTCTTC
CASSIMGGGQFF
>TRBV10-3|TRBJ1-5|TRBD1|NA
TGTGCCATCAGCCCCGGGACAGGGCGCAATCAGCCCCAGCATTTT
CAISPGTGRNQPQHF
>TRBV10-1|TRBJ1-4|TRBD1|NA
TGCGCCAGCATCATACCCGCAGGGGGGCATGAAAGTCTGTTTTTT
CASIIPAGGHESLFF
>TRBV10-3|TRBJ1-1|TRBD1|once
TGTGCCATCAGCGGGACAGGGAACACTGAAGCTTTCTTT
CAISGTGNTEAFF
>TRBV9|TRBJ2-1|TRBD2|NA
TGTGCCAGCAGCGCACTAGCGGGGAACTACAATGAGCAGTTCTTC
CASSALAGNYNEQFF
>TRBV24-1|TRBJ1-4|TRBD1|NA
TGTGCCACCAGCCCAGGGGGCTCTGTTAATGAAAAACTGTTTTTT
CATSPGGSVNEKLFF
>TRBV21-1|TRBJ2-5|NA|NA
TGTGCCAGCAGCAAAAAGGGATGGGGGCGGGTAGAGGAGACCCAGTACTTC
CASSKKGWGRVEETQYF
>TRBV11-2|TRBJ1-2|NA|NA
TGTGCCAGCAGCTTAGATCTCACAGGGAATGGCGCTATCTATGGCTACACCTTC
CASSLDLTGNGAIYGYTF
>TRBV7-2|TRBJ1-5|TRBD1|NA
TGTGCCAGCAGCCCAGGGGGGCTAAACAATCAGCCCCAGCATTTT
CASSPGGLNNQPQHF
>TRBV9|TRBJ2-6|TRBD1|NA
TGTGCCAGCAGCTTCCAACCGGGACAGGGGGCAGGGGCCAACGTCCTGACTTTC
CASSFQPGQGAGANVLTF
>TRBV12-3/TRBV12-4|TRBJ1-6|NA|few
TGTGCCAGCAGTTCGAGTCATACACCCCTCCACTTT
CASSSSHTPLHF
>TRBV3-1/TRBV3-2|TRBJ1-2|NA|NA
TGTGCCAGCAGCCTGACAGTCCGGTATGGCTACACCTTC
CASSLTVRYGYTF
>TRBV30|TRBJ1-2|TRBD1|NA
TGTGCCTGGAATCAGGGGGCGAGAGGCTACACCTTC
CAWNQGARGYTF
>TRBV30|TRBJ1-2|TRBD1|NA
TGTGCCTGGAGTCCCAACCTAGGCGGACAGGGGAACGGCTACACCTTC
CAWSPNLGGQGNGYTF
>TRBV9|TRBJ2-1|TRBD1|NA
TGTGCCAGCAGCGTCGGACAGGGAGGTGTCTATGAGCAGTTCTTC
CASSVGQGGVYEQFF
>TRBV30|TRBJ2-1|NA|NA
TGTGCCTGGAGTCACCTTACGGGGGACAATGAGCAGTTCTTC
CAWSHLTGDNEQFF
>TRBV10-3|TRBJ2-7|TRBD1|NA
TGTGCCATCAGTGAGTCGACTCGAGGGACAGGGGATAACGAGCAGTACTTC
CAISESTRGTGDNEQYF
>TRBV24-1|TRBJ1-4|NA|NA
TGTGCCACCAGTGATGCTTCGGGTTTTAATGAAAAACTGTTTTTT
CATSDASGFNEKLFF
>TRBV18|TRBJ2-7|TRBD1|NA
TGTGCCAGCTCACCGTCGATCAATACAGGGGAAGAGCAGTACTTC
CASSPSINTGEEQYF
>TRBV28|TRBJ2-5|NA|NA
TGTGCCAGCAGGGATACTAACATAGCAGAGACCCAGTACTTC
CASRDTNIAETQYF
>TRBV5-4|TRBJ2-3|NA|few
TGTGCCAGCAGCTTGAATGCGGGGCCTAGCACAGATACGCAGTATTTT
CASSLNAGPSTDTQYF
>TRBV2|TRBJ1-4|NA|NA
TGTGCCAGCAGTGTTAGGGAGCCGCTGGCGGGGCCAACTAATGAAAAACTGTTTTTT
CASSVREPLAGPTNEKLFF
>TRBV20-1|TRBJ1-1|NA|NA
TGCAGTGCCCGACAGTACGAAGATTTCTTT
CSARQYEDFF
>TRBV19|TRBJ1-2|TRBD1|NA
TGTGCAGCGGGACAGGGAGTTGGCTACACCTTC
CAAGQGVGYTF
>TRBV6-2/TRBV6-3|TRBJ1-1|NA|NA
TGTGCCAGCAGCCGACCGGGGTCTAAAGAAGCTTTCTTT
CASSRPGSKEAFF
>TRBV29-1|TRBJ2-1|TRBD1|NA
TGCAGCGTTGACGACAGGGGGAACAATGAGCAGTTCTTC
CSVDDRGNNEQFF